What follows is one TCR beta chain and its context. V was pared by 5 bases and J by 5 bases, with 3 bases of the junction left unmatched. The length of the CDR3 is 13 residues. CDR1 is SGHAT, CDR2 FQNNGV, per germline. The sample comes from a study of blood T cell repertoires in COVID-19. On the study more broadly: Samples came from the United States, Italy and Spain, spanning acute and convalescent COVID-19. Nucleic acid was either cDNA or gDNA, and it came from T cells, B-cell-depleted T cells, or PBMCs.

Sequenced by immunoSEQ multiplex PCR; TCRdb stores in-frame clones only, minus some. The data show about 91,000 clones, around 89% seen once. V is TRBV11-2 and J is TRBJ2-1, with 7 bases identical to TRBD2. Sequenced: peripheral blood. This receptor was obtained from an elderly woman with active COVID-19. CDR3 DNA sequence: TGTGCCAGCAGCGTTGGGACTAACAATGAGCAGTTCTTC. Its translation: CASSVGTNNEQFF.